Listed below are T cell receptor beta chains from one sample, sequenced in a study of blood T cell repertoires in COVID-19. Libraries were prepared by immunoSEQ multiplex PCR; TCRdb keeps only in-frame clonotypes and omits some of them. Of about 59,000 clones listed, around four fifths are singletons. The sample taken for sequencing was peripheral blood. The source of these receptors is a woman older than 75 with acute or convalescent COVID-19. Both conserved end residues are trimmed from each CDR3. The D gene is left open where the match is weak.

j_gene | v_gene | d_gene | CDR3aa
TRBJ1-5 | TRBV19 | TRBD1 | ASSETGRNQPQH
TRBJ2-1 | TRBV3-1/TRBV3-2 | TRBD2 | ASSPVGRKGNEQF
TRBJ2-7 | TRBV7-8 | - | ASSLVGRGEYEQY
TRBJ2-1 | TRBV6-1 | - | ASSEGSSYNEQF
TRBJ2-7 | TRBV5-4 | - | ASSGGLEQY
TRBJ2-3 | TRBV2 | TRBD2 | ASSSGLAGFTDTQY
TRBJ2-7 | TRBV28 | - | ASSLPPAYEQY
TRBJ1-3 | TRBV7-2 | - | ASSLSGGPPGNTIY
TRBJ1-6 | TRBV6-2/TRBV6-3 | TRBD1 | ASTPTGARNSPLH
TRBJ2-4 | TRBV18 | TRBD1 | ASSPLGQGPLAKNIQY
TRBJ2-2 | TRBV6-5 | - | ASSYSVRVGELF
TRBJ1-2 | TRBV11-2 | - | ASTLQGRGYT
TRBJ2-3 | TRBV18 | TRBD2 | ASSRVAGGSTDTQY
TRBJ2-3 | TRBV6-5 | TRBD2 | ASSSSSGGATDTQY
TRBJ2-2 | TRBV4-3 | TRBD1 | ASSQEGQGWAGELF
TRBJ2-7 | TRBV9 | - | ASSVGVQGDYEQY
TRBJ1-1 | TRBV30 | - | AWSPNRNTEAF